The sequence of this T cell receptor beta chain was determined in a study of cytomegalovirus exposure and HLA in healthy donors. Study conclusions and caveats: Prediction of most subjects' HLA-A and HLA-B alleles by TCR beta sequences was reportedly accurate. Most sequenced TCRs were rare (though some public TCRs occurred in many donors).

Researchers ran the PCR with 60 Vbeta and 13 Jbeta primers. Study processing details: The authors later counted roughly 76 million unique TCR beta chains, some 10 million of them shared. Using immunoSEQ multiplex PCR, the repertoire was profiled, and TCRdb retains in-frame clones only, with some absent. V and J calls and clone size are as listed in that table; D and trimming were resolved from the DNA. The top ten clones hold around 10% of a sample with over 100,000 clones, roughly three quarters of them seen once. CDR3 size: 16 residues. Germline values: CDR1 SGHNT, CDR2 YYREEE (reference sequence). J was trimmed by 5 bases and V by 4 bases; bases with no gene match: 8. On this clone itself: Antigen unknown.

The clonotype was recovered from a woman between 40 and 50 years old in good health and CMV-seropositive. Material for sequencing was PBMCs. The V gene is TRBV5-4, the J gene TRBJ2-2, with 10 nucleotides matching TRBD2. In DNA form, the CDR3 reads TGTGCCAGCAGCCCCTCTAGCGGGGGCCGAACCGGGGAGCTGTTTTTT. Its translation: CASSPSSGGRTGELFF.